Listed here are 7 T cell receptor beta chains from one sample, sequenced in a study of blood T cell repertoires in COVID-19. Data came from immunoSEQ multiplex PCR; TCRdb stores just in-frame clones and leaves some out. This sample has about 220,000 clones, with around 80% found just once. Sequencing input: peripheral blood. The receptors shown here come from a woman aged 60-70 years who had recovered from COVID-19.

The rearrangement uses TRBV7-2 and TRBJ2-3; TRBD1 is a possible D gene (5 bases). Trimming left V 1 base short and J 0 bases short, with 11 bases between. The CDR3 consists of 16 residues. Germline values: CDR1 SGHTA, CDR2 FQGNSA. DNA for the CDR3: TGTGCCAGCAGCTTAGAATCCAGGGATAGCACAGATACGCAGTATTTT. This translates into CASSLESRDSTDTQYF.

The chain employs TRBV10-3 and TRBJ1-2; D unresolved. From germline, CDR1 is ENHRY and CDR2 SYGVKD. Trimming removed 6 bases from V and 0 bases from J, with 17 bases in between. The CDR3 spans 16 residues. CDR3 DNA: TGTGCCATCAGCGAAAATCTGGAGGCTCCTAACTATGGCTACACCTTC. Translation: CAISENLEAPNYGYTF.

The V call is TRBV7-8, the J call TRBJ1-2, with a possible D match to TRBD1 (6 bases). V was pared by 1 base and J by 4 bases, with 10 bases between. This CDR3 is 14 amino acids long. In germline, CDR1 is SGHVS, CDR2 FQNEAQ. The CDR3 here is CASSLVGGSYGYTF. The DNA for the CDR3 is TGTGCCAGCAGCTTAGTTGGGGGCAGCTATGGCTACACCTTC.

The chain recombines TRBV6-1 with TRBJ1-2; weak D call: TRBD1 (5 bases). V dropped 0 bases and J dropped 4 bases, with 9 bases sitting between them. This CDR3 has 14 residues. Germline CDR1 and CDR2: MNHNS and SASEGT. Here the CDR3 DNA reads TGTGCCAGCAGTGAAGCGCAGGGCCGCTATGGCTACACCTTC. Its protein is CASSEAQGRYGYTF.

The chain combines TRBV6-1 with TRBJ1-6; tentative D call: TRBD1 (5 bases). Germline CDR1 is MNHNS and CDR2 is SASEGT. Trimming left V 2 bases short and J 2 bases short, with 16 bases between. The CDR3 is 18 amino acids. CDR3 sequence reads: CASSELGLSRTYNSPLHF. Here the CDR3 DNA reads TGTGCCAGCAGTGAATTGGGGCTGTCGAGAACCTATAATTCACCCCTCCACTTT.

The rearrangement joins TRBV19 to TRBJ1-6; possible D gene TRBD1, 5 bases. This CDR3 region has 15 residues. Germline lookup yields CDR1 LNHDA and CDR2 SQIVND (reference sequence). Trimming stripped 5 bases from V and 0 bases from J, with 8 bases between. The CDR3 region is CASSGGSSYNSPLHF. In nucleotides, the CDR3 is TGTGCCAGTAGTGGGGGGAGCTCCTATAATTCACCCCTCCACTTT.

The CDR3 region has the DNA TGTGCCAGCAGCTGGGTAACCGGGACAACGAACACTGAAGCTTTCTTT. Its translation: CASSWVTGTTNTEAFF. The gene calls are TRBV7-9 and TRBJ1-1; a weak D match, TRBD1 (6 bases). CDR1 SEHNR and CDR2 FQNEAQ come from the germline V gene (reference sequence). This CDR3 region has 16 residues. Trimming took 4 bases from V and 1 from J, leaving 16 bases between them.